The clone carrying this T cell receptor beta chain was observed a handful of times. Its antigen is not known. Time point in this sample: week 5, during vaccination. Every vaccination contained 300 ug of the mutant IDH1 20-mer peptide and was paired with topical imiquimod. The record originates from a study of a mutant IDH1 vaccine in newly diagnosed glioma. Study context: Patients underwent eight vaccinations, which took place in weeks 1, 3, 5, 7, 11, 15, 19 and 23. Patients' prior therapy spanned radiotherapy, temozolomide, or both; most underwent both. Following radiotherapy alone, or alongside temozolomide cycles, vaccination was started after an interval of 4-6 weeks.

Some clones are missing from TCRdb's copy, which holds only in-frame ones; the method was immunoSEQ multiplex PCR. This sample has tens of thousands of clones, with around 78% found just once. Trimming stripped 1 base from V and 7 bases from J, with 15 bases between. Per germline, CDR1 SGHRS and CDR2 YFSETQ. The CDR3 spans 15 residues. The study's findings and limits: Vaccination induced immune responses in about 93% of patients.

Material: PBMCs, obtained from a glioma patient whose treatment included an IDH1 peptide vaccine. This TCR came from a middle-aged woman with glioma. The chain carries TRBV5-1 and TRBJ2-1; TRBD1 might be the D (5 bases). The CDR3 reads CASSLSTLGANEQFF. DNA for the CDR3: TGCGCCAGCAGCTTGTCCACCCTTGGGGCAAATGAGCAGTTCTTC.